Sequencing of this T cell receptor (beta chain) was carried out in a study of blood T cell repertoires in COVID-19. Study information: The United States, Italy and Spain supplied acute and convalescent COVID-19 samples. From T cells, B-cell-depleted T cells, or PBMCs came the material, which was cDNA or gDNA.

The authors' processing: Reference gene primer amplification in the assay estimated nucleated cell counts. Repertoires were generated with immunoSEQ multiplex PCR, while TCRdb's copy carries only in-frame clones and drops some. The D gene and trimming were derived from the DNA, and the V and J assignments and clone size from that table. Counted here are around 370,000 clones, 80% to 90% occurring once; the ten biggest clones make up roughly 6.3%. During active infection, Seattle patients enrolled and were then monitored through disease. V gave up 8 bases and J gave up 8 bases, with 24 bases separating them. The CDR3 sequence is 15 residues long. Germline V gene data show CDR1 as PRHDT and CDR2 as FYEKMQ (reference sequence).

Sequenced sample: peripheral blood. The chain carries TRBV13 and TRBJ1-2; D is possibly TRBD1 (5 bases). This receptor was identified in a woman aged 45-60 years with COVID-19, enrolled during active disease. The CDR3 region is CASVSKSSGKGGYTF. DNA for the CDR3: TGTGCCAGCGTATCCAAATCGTCCGGAAAGGGGGGCTACACCTTC.